This record covers a single T cell receptor (beta chain). Antigen unknown. These data are taken from a study of immune evolution from preneoplasia to lung adenocarcinoma. Profiled with immunoSEQ multiplex PCR; TCRdb holds only in-frame clones, not every one. The sample has about 14,000 clones, approximately 80% seen once. Each case's diagnosis was confirmed by two pathologists on H&E. Regarding the study as a whole: T cell clonality was higher in KRAS-mutant than EGFR-mutant or wild-type nodules.

This receptor was taken from a person aged 70 to 80 with lung adenocarcinoma. The specimen sequenced was FFPE minimally invasive lung adenocarcinoma tissue.

CDR3 region: CASSQPYNEQFF. The CDR3 bases are TGTGCCAGCAGCCAACCGTACAATGAGCAGTTCTTC. This chain connects TRBV14 to TRBJ2-1; no clear D. V gave up 2 bases and J gave up 4 bases, with 3 bases separating them. The CDR3 is made up of 12 amino acids. Germline V gives CDR1 SGHDN, CDR2 FVKESK.